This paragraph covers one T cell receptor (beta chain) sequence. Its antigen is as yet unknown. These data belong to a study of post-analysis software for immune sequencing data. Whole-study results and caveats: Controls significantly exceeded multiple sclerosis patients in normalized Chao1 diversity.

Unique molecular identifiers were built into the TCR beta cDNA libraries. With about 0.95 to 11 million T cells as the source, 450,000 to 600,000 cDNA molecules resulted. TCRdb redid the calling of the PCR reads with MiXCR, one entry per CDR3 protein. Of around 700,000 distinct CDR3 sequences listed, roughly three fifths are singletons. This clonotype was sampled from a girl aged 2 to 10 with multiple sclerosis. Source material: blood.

The CDR3 reads CASFRTETDTQYF. The CDR3 DNA reads as TGTGCCAGCTTTAGAACTGAAACAGATACGCAGTATTTT. The chain has TRBV12-3 or TRBV12-4 and TRBJ2-3; D unresolved. Trimming left V 8 bases short and J 3 bases short, with 12 bases between. The CDR3 covers 13 residues.